Presented here are 31 T cell receptor beta chains from one specimen sequenced in a study of molecular identifiers for immune sequencing clone quantification. TCRdb reanalysed the PCR reads using MiXCR and keeps one entry per CDR3 protein. The table lists about 320,000 distinct CDR3 sequences, about 22% of them singletons. Material for sequencing was naive CD8+ T cells from blood, with Jurkat cell RNA spiked in. Documented subset: FACS-sorted CD8+CD4-CCR7+CD45RA+ naive T cells. The receptors originated from a human donor in good health. Some libraries in this study had Jurkat cell RNA spiked in.

This clonotype was picked up many times. The genes are TRBV4-3 and TRBJ2-1; D could derive from TRBD1 or TRBD2 (5 bases each). V was trimmed by 3 bases and J by 8 bases, leaving 8 bases between them. Germline V CDR1 and CDR2: LGHNA, YSLEER. This CDR3 region has 12 residues. The DNA for the CDR3 is TGCGCCAGCAGCCATATGGGGGATGAGCAGTTCTTC. Translated: CASSHMGDEQFF.

In its sample, this clonotype was seen a few times. The chain couples TRBV2 to TRBJ1-5; D may be TRBD1 (5 bases). This CDR3 contains 15 residues. Between the trimmed V and J ends, which lost 3 bases and 1 base, there was a span of 10 bases. The germline V gene encodes CDR1 SNHLY and CDR2 FYNNEI. CDR3 sequence: CASSDERGSNQPQHF. CDR3 nucleotides: TGTGCCAGCAGTGACGAAAGGGGAAGCAATCAGCCCCAGCATTTT.

This clonotype was seen a few times. The J gene is TRBJ1-1, the V gene TRBV19; TRBD1 is a possible D gene (5 bases). Looked up from germline, CDR1 is LNHDA and CDR2 is SQIVND (reference sequence). V lost 0 bases and J 1 base, leaving 9 bases between the germline ends. This CDR3 comprises 15 residues. CDR3 nucleotide sequence: TGTGCCAGTAGTATAGATCGGGGGACGAACACTGAAGCTTTCTTT. Its translation is CASSIDRGTNTEAFF.

This clonotype has ten or more counts. The chain joins TRBV13 to TRBJ2-1; 10 bases map to TRBD2. Germline values: CDR1 PRHDT, CDR2 FYEKMQ (reference sequence). The CDR3 length is 16 residues. The junction had 7 bases not matched to a gene; V was cut back by 5 bases and J by 3 bases. The CDR3, as DNA: TGTGCCAGCAGCACCCTAGCGGGGGCCGACTACAATGAGCAGTTCTTC. Amino acids: CASSTLAGADYNEQFF.

There are many counts of this clonotype. The rearrangement uses TRBV4-1 and TRBJ2-6; 9 nucleotides line up with TRBD2. This CDR3 region has 18 residues. Germline-derived CDR1 and CDR2 are MGHRA and YSYEKL. V shed 0 bases and J 2 bases; nucleotides not matched to a gene: 5. CDR3 sequence: CASSQEFAGGPGANVLTF. The CDR3 DNA reads as TGCGCCAGCAGCCAAGAGTTTGCGGGAGGGCCTGGGGCCAACGTCCTGACTTTC.

This clonotype was seen ten or more times. The V and J genes are TRBV29-1 and TRBJ1-4, with 8 nucleotides matching TRBD1. J was trimmed by 4 bases and V by 7 bases; bases with no gene match: 11. The CDR3 has 15 amino acids. CDR1 and CDR2 from the germline V gene are SQVTM and ANQGSEA. CDR3 sequence (DNA): TGCAGCGCACATACTATACAGGGGGTTAATGAAAAACTGTTTTTT. This translates into CSAHTIQGVNEKLFF.

Notes on this clonotype: A much larger clone lies one base from this, so it may be a read error. The V call is TRBV10-1, the J call TRBJ2-7; possibly TRBD1 or TRBD2 for D (5 bases each). The CDR3 is 13 amino acids. The V gene's germline CDR1 is WNHNN and CDR2 SYGVQD (reference sequence). CDR3 protein: CTSSGGPSYEQYF. Here the CDR3 DNA reads TGCACCAGCAGTGGGGGACCCTCCTACGAGCAGTACTTC.

This clonotype showed up many times. The V and J genes are TRBV7-9 and TRBJ2-2, with 7 bases matching TRBD1. Germline values: CDR1 SEHNR, CDR2 FQNEAQ (reference sequence). The CDR3 spans 15 residues. Trimming removed 5 bases from V and 6 bases from J; junction bases left unmatched: 9. CDR3 protein: CASSPKWQGAGELFF. The DNA of the CDR3 is TGTGCCAGCAGCCCGAAGTGGCAGGGGGCCGGGGAGCTGTTTTTT.

This clonotype has a count of ten or more. This chain joins TRBV4-3 and TRBJ1-6, with D tentatively TRBD1 (5 bases). The CDR3 is 16 residues long. V lost 0 bases to trimming and J lost 7 bases, with 13 bases between them. Germline lookup yields CDR1 LGHNA and CDR2 YSLEER. This chain's CDR3 is CASSQEHQGGNSPLHF. CDR3 DNA sequence: TGCGCCAGCAGCCAAGAGCACCAGGGTGGAAATTCACCCCTCCACTTT.

This clonotype was recorded many times. This CDR3 reads CASSGPPSTDTQYF. DNA for the CDR3: TGTGCCAGCAGCGGACCCCCATCCACAGATACGCAGTATTTT. The V and J genes are TRBV7-9 and TRBJ2-3; D remains unclear. Trimming removed 5 bases from V and 2 bases from J, with 11 bases in between. This CDR3 spans 14 amino acids. Germline V CDR1 and CDR2: SEHNR, FQNEAQ (reference sequence).

The chain recombines TRBV13 with TRBJ2-7, with D possibly TRBD2 on 5 matching bases. Germline loops: CDR1 PRHDT, CDR2 FYEKMQ (reference sequence). V was clipped by 5 bases and J by 4 bases, with 18 bases between them. The CDR3 has 15 amino acids. The CDR3 is CASSPRGGLPYEQYF. The CDR3 nucleotides are TGTGCCAGCAGCCCCCGGGGTGGACTGCCTTACGAGCAGTACTTC.

This clonotype was counted only a few times. The CDR3 bases are TGCGCCAGCAGCCAAGATACCGGGGGCCTTCGGCCCCAGCATTTT. This codes for CASSQDTGGLRPQHF. This chain links TRBV4-3 with TRBJ1-5, with D possibly TRBD1 on 6 matching bases. The germline V gene has CDR1 LGHNA and CDR2 YSLEER. The germline V and J ends were trimmed by 0 bases and 9 bases, with 15 bases remaining between them. This CDR3 contains 15 residues.

In regard to this clonotype: A clone one base away is much larger, so this may be a read error. This chain joins TRBV5-1 and TRBJ1-1; D is unclear. Germline V lookup: CDR1 SGHRS, CDR2 YFSETQ. The CDR3 length is 13 residues. In DNA form, the CDR3 reads TGCGCCAGCAGCTTGGAGGATTCGACTGAAGCTTCCTTT. It is translated as CASSLEDSTEASF.

This clonotype was picked up many times. V is TRBV7-8 and J is TRBJ2-5; D gene uncertain. Germline V gene sequence: CDR1 SGHVS, CDR2 FQNEAQ. This CDR3 is 15 amino acids long. Trimming stripped 7 bases from V and 5 bases from J, with 20 bases between. CDR3 protein: CASTLVGPRRETQYF. The CDR3 region has the DNA TGTGCCAGCACCCTAGTCGGGCCGCGGCGGGAGACCCAGTACTTC. The whole variable domain, filled in from reference TRBV7-8 and TRBJ2-5, reads GAGVSQSPRYKVAKRGQDVALRCDPISGHVSLFWYQQALGQGPEFLTYFQNEAQLDKSGLPSDRFFAERPEGSVSTLKIQRTQQEDSAVYLCASTLVGPRRETQYFGPGTRLLVL.

This clonotype was counted at least ten times. The J gene is TRBJ2-2, the V gene TRBV29-1; D not certain. Germline CDR1 reads SQVTM; CDR2 reads ANQGSEA. V was clipped by 7 bases and J by 1 base, with 10 bases between them. CDR3 size: 13 residues. The CDR3 is CSADLLNTGELFF. CDR3 DNA sequence: TGCAGCGCCGACTTATTGAACACCGGGGAGCTGTTTTTT.

Remarks on this clonotype: This may arise from a read error, as a much more abundant clone is one base away. This rearrangement joins TRBV4-3 to TRBJ2-3, with 8 bases lining up with TRBD1. CDR1 and CDR2 from the germline V gene are LGHNA and YSLEER. The CDR3 consists of 14 residues. CDR3 sequence (DNA): TGCGTCAGCAGCCAAGATTATCGGGACAGGCGAGGGTATTTT. Its protein product is CVSSQDYRDRRGYF.

This clonotype was seen repeatedly, ten times or more. CDR3 sequence (DNA): TGCGCCAGCAGCTTGGCCCCGGCGCAGCCCCAGCATTTT. The encoded protein is CASSLAPAQPQHF. The rearrangement joins TRBV5-1 to TRBJ1-5; D is undetermined. Germline-derived CDR1 and CDR2 are SGHRS and YFSETQ. This CDR3 spans 13 amino acids. Between the trimmed V and J ends, which lost 0 bases and 7 bases, there was a span of 8 bases.

Many counts were recorded for this clonotype. This rearrangement joins TRBV7-9 to TRBJ2-7; D possibly corresponds to TRBD1 (5 bases). From germline, CDR1 is SEHNR and CDR2 FQNEAQ (reference sequence). This CDR3 has 15 residues. V lost 4 bases to trimming and J lost 0 bases, with 13 bases between them. The CDR3 is CASSSRQGSSYEQYF. CDR3 coding DNA: TGTGCCAGCAGCTCGAGGCAGGGTAGCTCCTACGAGCAGTACTTC.

About this clonotype: The germline gene is not matched at one end of the junction; a read error may be the cause. The chain is built from TRBV24-1 and TRBJ2-1, with 9 bases lining up with TRBD2. Per the germline V gene, CDR1 is KGHDR and CDR2 is SFDVKD. The CDR3 runs to 17 residues. CDR3: CATSDLKSGRQLDELFF. CDR3 DNA sequence: TGTGCCACCAGTGATTTGAAGAGCGGGAGGCAGCTGGATGAGCTGTTCTTC.

In the case of this clonotype: This may come from a read error, since a much larger clone is one base off. The chain uses TRBV20-1 and TRBJ2-3; D possibly corresponds to TRBD1 (6 bases). The end of the DNA aligns better with TRBJ1-5, so the J call may be wrong. The CDR3 has 15 residues. In germline, CDR1 is DFQATT, CDR2 SNEGSKA (reference sequence). The CDR3 reads CSAKGGAYSTDTQHF. As DNA, the CDR3 is TGCAGTGCCAAGGGGGGCGCCTACAGCACAGATACGCAGCATTTT.

With regard to this clonotype: This may come from a read error, since a much larger clone is one base off. This chain links TRBV29-1 with TRBJ1-1, with D possibly matching TRBD1 (6 bases). Trimming stripped 6 bases from V and 1 base from J, with 15 bases between. The CDR3 loop spans 14 amino acids. The germline V gene encodes CDR1 SQVTM and CDR2 ANQGSEA. The DNA of the CDR3 is TGCAGCGTGACAGATAGGGGGGCGAACACTGAAGCTTTCTTT. Residues: CSVTDRGANTEAFF.

The chain uses TRBV27 and TRBJ2-7; possibly TRBD1 for D (7 bases). Germline V gene data show CDR1 as MNHEY and CDR2 as SMNVEV (reference sequence). The CDR3 has 11 residues. Trimming pared 8 bases from V and 6 bases from J, leaving 11 bases between. The CDR3 coding sequence is TGTGCCAGCGTCAGGGGGGCCGAGCAGTACTTC. This encodes CASVRGAEQYF.

This clonotype was observed at least ten times. The chain employs TRBV4-1 and TRBJ2-7; TRBD1 aligns across 9 bases. Germline lookup yields CDR1 MGHRA and CDR2 YSYEKL. The CDR3 covers 15 residues. After removal of 4 bases from V and 3 bases from J, the junction contained 7 bases not matched to a gene. The CDR3 nucleotides read TGCGCCAGCAGCCGCACCGGGACAGGGAGCTACGAGCAGTACTTC. Its translation is CASSRTGTGSYEQYF.

In its sample, this clonotype was seen a few times. This rearrangement joins TRBV27 to TRBJ1-5, with unresolved D. Trimming stripped 3 bases from V and 0 bases from J, with 9 bases between. The CDR3 runs to 15 residues. Germline V gene lookup returns CDR1 MNHEY and CDR2 SMNVEV (reference sequence). CDR3 loop: CASSFGPYSNQPQHF. The CDR3 DNA reads TGTGCCAGCAGTTTTGGACCATATAGCAATCAGCCCCAGCATTTT.

A note on this clonotype: This clone may be a read error of a much larger clone one base away. The conserved phenylalanine or tryptophan is not found at the CDR3 terminus, so this likely reflects a read error. The V and J genes are TRBV7-2 and TRBJ2-5, with 9 bases identical to TRBD2. The CDR3 totals 15 residues. Germline CDR1 SGHTA, CDR2 FQGNSA. J was trimmed by 1 base and V by 3 bases; bases with no gene match: 3. CDR3 residues: CASSFASGTQETQYY. CDR3 in DNA: TGTGCCAGCAGCTTCGCTAGCGGGACCCAAGAGACCCAGTACTAC.

This clonotype was counted at least ten times. The V call is TRBV7-2, the J call TRBJ2-7; D is possibly TRBD1 (6 bases). Looked up from germline, CDR1 is SGHTA and CDR2 is FQGNSA. The CDR3 extends over 13 amino acids. V lost 5 bases and J 5 bases, leaving 13 bases between the germline ends. CDR3 amino acids: CASSSRTDDEQYF. In nucleotides, the CDR3 is TGTGCCAGCAGCAGCAGGACAGATGACGAGCAGTACTTC.

This rearrangement joins TRBV4-3 to TRBJ1-1; the D is unclear. Per germline, CDR1 LGHNA and CDR2 YSLEER. This CDR3 contains 15 residues. Trimming removed 4 bases from V and 5 bases from J, with 17 bases in between. The CDR3, as DNA: TGCGCCAGCAGCCTTACGCTAGGGCCGCGGACTGAAGCTTTCTTT. This translates into CASSLTLGPRTEAFF.

In this sample, this clonotype turned up many times. The chain is built from TRBV6-2 or TRBV6-3 and TRBJ1-5, with TRBD1 as a possible D gene (6 bases). CDR3 length: 21 residues. V was trimmed by 2 bases and J by 0 bases, leaving 26 bases between them. The germline V gene encodes CDR1 MNHEY and CDR2 SVGEGT. CDR3 bases: TGTGCCAGCAGTTACGGGCAGGGGCATCCGAAGATCCCCTATAGCAATCAGCCCCAGCATTTT. Its protein is CASSYGQGHPKIPYSNQPQHF.

This clonotype was found many times. The chain couples TRBV5-4 to TRBJ2-6; D not certain. Germline V CDR1 and CDR2: SGHNT, YYREEE (reference sequence). V shed 3 bases and J shed 4 bases, with 26 bases lying between them. The CDR3 runs to 20 residues. The CDR3 spells CASSSSTPSVADRGANVLTF. The CDR3 region has the DNA TGTGCCAGCAGCTCATCAACCCCCTCGGTGGCCGACCGCGGGGCCAACGTCCTGACTTTC.

Of note for this clonotype: Just one base apart from a much larger clone, this may be a read error. The chain joins TRBV19 to TRBJ2-7; 9 bases are a match to TRBD1. Germline CDR1 and CDR2: LNHDA and SQIVND (reference sequence). The CDR3 is 14 residues long. The CDR3 sequence is CAGSAGTGFIEQYF. The CDR3 DNA sequence: TGTGCCGGTAGTGCTGGGACAGGGTTCATCGAGCAGTACTTC.

The CDR3 DNA sequence: TGTGCCAGCAGGCGACAGGGGATTTTAGCCAAAAACATTCAGTACTTC. It yields the protein CASRRQGILAKNIQYF. The gene calls are TRBV6-2 or TRBV6-3 and TRBJ2-4, with 8 positions matching TRBD1. Germline values: CDR1 MNHEY, CDR2 SVGEGT. V lost 6 bases and J lost 0; bases outside the gene matches: 7. This CDR3 is built from 16 residues.